The present TCR beta chain was sequenced within a study of OX40 agonist ivuxolimab in advanced cancers. Turning to the overall study: Ivuxolimab, which targeted the costimulatory receptor OX40 (CD134), was an agonistic, fully human IgG2 monoclonal antibody. Intravenous ivuxolimab was administered to patients every 2 weeks at six dose levels: 0.01, 0.1, 0.3, 1.5, 3 and 10 mg/kg. Among the approximately 54 dose-escalation patients, some 20 had hepatocellular carcinoma, about 15 melanoma, 9 renal cell carcinoma and 9 head and neck cancer. In the dose-escalation cohort, roughly 80% of patients were male, and the mean age was approximately 55 years, with a range of 23 to 79. Patients were allowed to have had prior anti-PD-1, anti-PD-L1 or anti-CTLA-4 therapy, and approximately 37% of the dose-escalation patients had been treated with checkpoint inhibitors. Three dose-escalation patients achieved partial responses, one with hepatocellular carcinoma and two with cutaneous melanoma. Peripheral TCRbeta sequencing aimed to test whether ivuxolimab altered TCR sequence diversity and caused clonal T-cell expansion. The paper reports the monotherapy dose-escalation portion (N of about 56 patients) of the phase I ivuxolimab trial.

Patients with a history of autoimmune disease or receiving systemic immunosuppression were excluded from the trial. In every dose cohort, peripheral blood was drawn for TCR sequencing at baseline, cycle 4 day 1, and cycle 7 day 1. Samples came from an open-label, multicenter, first-in-human phase I dose-escalation trial of ivuxolimab. Adults with locally advanced or metastatic melanoma, renal cell carcinoma, hepatocellular carcinoma or head and neck squamous cell carcinoma were enrolled in the trial. Before TCR sequencing, CD4+ T cells and CD8+ T cells from peripheral blood were sorted into separate populations. As to this clone: Its antigen remains undetermined. Base qualities are not provided; no much larger clone lies one nucleotide away.

To sequence the TCRbeta CDR3 region, genomic DNA was isolated from the sorted cells. The immunoSEQ Assay was used to sequence the TCRbeta CDR3 regions. TCRdb stores this immuneACCESS table with in-frame sequences only. Part of the clones is absent; in the studies checked, under half of the shortfall reflects unresolved V genes, and no reason is known for the rest. This sample lists tens of thousands of clones; 85% to 90% were detected once. The ten largest clonotypes hold about 0.53% of the sample. For CDR1 and CDR2, the germline V gene lists KGHSH and LQKENI. The junction shows trimming of 3 bases on V and 2 bases on J, plus 17 bases between the germline ends. The CDR3 starts with the cysteine, ends with the phenylalanine, and has 17 residues. Left in the record is the CDR3 DNA by itself, 51 bases read in frame from the first base. What the study reported, not specific to this receptor: In partial responders in the 0.1-3.0 mg/kg groups, normalized peripheral clonal expansion was found to be among the lowest, especially among CD8+ T cells. Which antigens the clonally expanded peripheral T cells were specific for was not determined. At doses of 0.1 to 3.0 mg/kg, clonal expansion of both CD4+ and CD8+ blood T cells was observed from baseline to week 6. Low levels of normalized T-cell clonal expansion were also seen in some patients who did not respond. After ivuxolimab, CD8+ T cells had more expanded clones than CD4+ T cells on average.

The sequencing used CD4+ or CD8+ T cells sorted from blood, collected in a trial of the OX40 agonist ivuxolimab. The chain employs TRBV18 and TRBJ2-4; the D gene is possibly TRBD2, with 5 bases matching. The TCR originated in an adult with an advanced solid tumor such as melanoma, head and neck, liver or kidney cancer. The CDR3 amino acid sequence is: CASSPGVQSLTKNIQYF. The nucleotide sequence reads TGTGCCAGCTCACCCGGGGTCCAATCGTTAACCAAAAACATTCAGTACTTC.